This is a list of T cell receptor beta chains from one sample in a study of cytomegalovirus exposure and HLA in healthy donors. Data came from immunoSEQ multiplex PCR; TCRdb stores just in-frame clones and leaves some out. This table has 130,000 to 150,000 clones, around 90% appearing once. Sequenced input: PBMCs. The receptors here all came from a man aged 18 to 35 in good health and CMV-seropositive. Each CDR3 is given with its conserved first and last residue. A D gene is named only where the DNA matches it firmly.

j_gene | v_gene | d_gene | CDR3aa
TRBJ2-2 | TRBV5-1 | TRBD2 | CASSVTPPGLAGVRTGELFF
TRBJ2-3 | TRBV28 | - | CASSPLGGATDTQYF
TRBJ2-7 | TRBV28 | TRBD1 | CASSSGQVTPEQYF
TRBJ2-3 | TRBV7-6 | TRBD2 | CASSLALLAGADTDTQYF
TRBJ2-7 | TRBV14 | TRBD1 | CASSQPDRGFYEQYF
TRBJ1-4 | TRBV4-1 | - | CASSPFRGEKLFF
TRBJ2-6 | TRBV18 | - | CASSRNSYSGANVLTF
TRBJ2-3 | TRBV2 | TRBD1 | CASSDPPWGTGRTDTQYF
TRBJ2-2 | TRBV27 | TRBD1 | CASSPWTGVGGELFF
TRBJ2-7 | TRBV5-3 | TRBD2 | CASSSLTSGPYEQYF
TRBJ2-3 | TRBV5-6 | - | CASSLRSPLGTDAQYF
TRBJ1-1 | TRBV7-9 | TRBD1 | CASSSTGGSTEAFF
TRBJ2-7 | TRBV19 | - | CASSTDSRAAYEQYF
TRBJ1-2 | TRBV20-1 | - | CSASRDGYTF
TRBJ2-7 | TRBV7-2 | TRBD1 | CASSLPGTGSYEQYF
TRBJ2-6 | TRBV5-4 | - | CASSPVPGSGGANVLTF
TRBJ1-5 | TRBV28 | - | CASSLSVNQPQHF
TRBJ1-6 | TRBV5-8 | - | CASSLERGRGSPLHF
TRBJ2-2 | TRBV9 | - | CASSVSVGGNTGELFF
TRBJ2-1 | TRBV4-1 | - | CASSQAFYRVERANEQFF
TRBJ1-1 | TRBV19 | TRBD1 | CASSIAQGANTEAFF
TRBJ1-1 | TRBV19 | - | CATQAREHTEAFF
TRBJ2-2 | TRBV7-2 | TRBD2 | CASSPVRLAGGTGELFF
TRBJ1-4 | TRBV30 | TRBD1 | CAWGLGQGPEKLFF
TRBJ2-3 | TRBV7-2 | - | CASSGPTPSTDTQYF
TRBJ2-3 | TRBV6-1 | TRBD1 | CATYRGSSTDTQYF
TRBJ1-6 | TRBV27 | - | CASSSLTSSYNSPLHF
TRBJ2-1 | TRBV5-1 | - | CASSDRGYNEQFF
TRBJ2-2 | TRBV5-6 | TRBD1 | CASTFGTGNTGELFF
TRBJ2-2 | TRBV2 | - | CASSPTGMSTGELFF
TRBJ1-4 | TRBV27 | - | CASSFGGASEKLFF
TRBJ1-2 | TRBV19 | - | CASSTGQLLVYGYTF
TRBJ1-4 | TRBV5-5 | - | CASSLGLTTNEKLFF
TRBJ2-5 | TRBV29-1 | TRBD2 | CSVDGTSGGARQTQYF
TRBJ1-2 | TRBV19 | TRBD1 | CASRSRRDSYYGYTF
TRBJ2-2 | TRBV5-4 | TRBD2 | CASSPSGGLAVYTGELFF
TRBJ2-5 | TRBV4-1 | TRBD1 | CASSRTGGDYQETQYF
TRBJ1-6 | TRBV25-1 | TRBD1 | CASSAGGSYNSPLHF
TRBJ2-7 | TRBV30 | - | CAWSRGTYEQYF
TRBJ2-7 | TRBV4-1 | TRBD1 | CASSQDWGTGVYEQYF
TRBJ2-7 | TRBV2 | - | CASSSVAGSYEQYF
TRBJ1-1 | TRBV5-1 | - | CASRFDRNTEAFF
TRBJ2-5 | TRBV5-4 | TRBD1 | CASSRGQGFGETQYF
TRBJ1-2 | TRBV6-5 | TRBD1 | CASRAPTGLRGYTF
TRBJ1-2 | TRBV19 | TRBD1 | CASSIGTGRSYGYTF
TRBJ2-1 | TRBV4-2 | - | CASSQDINNEQFF
TRBJ2-3 | TRBV19 | - | CASSPSAGDTQYF
TRBJ2-1 | TRBV2 | TRBD2 | CASRWSGGANEQFF
TRBJ2-1 | TRBV9 | TRBD2 | CASSTKGLAGGNEQFF
TRBJ1-5 | TRBV6-5 | - | CASSPLIAGNQPQHF
TRBJ1-4 | TRBV28 | - | CASSSGGTNEKLFF
TRBJ1-1 | TRBV19 | - | CASSQEIRANTEAFF
TRBJ2-1 | TRBV11-2 | TRBD2 | CASSLDRVAGAVSNEQFF